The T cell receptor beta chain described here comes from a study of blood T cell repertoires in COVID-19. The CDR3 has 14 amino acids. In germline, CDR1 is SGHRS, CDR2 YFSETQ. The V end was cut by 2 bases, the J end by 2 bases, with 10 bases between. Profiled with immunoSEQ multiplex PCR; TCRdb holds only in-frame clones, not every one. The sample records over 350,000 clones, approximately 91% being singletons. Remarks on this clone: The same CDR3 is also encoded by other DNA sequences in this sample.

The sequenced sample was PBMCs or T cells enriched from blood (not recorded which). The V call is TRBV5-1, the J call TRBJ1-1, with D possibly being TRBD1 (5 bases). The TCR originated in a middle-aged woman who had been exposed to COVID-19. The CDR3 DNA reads TGCGCCAGCAGCTTTGGTCAGGGTAACACTGAAGCTTTCTTT. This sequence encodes CASSFGQGNTEAFF.